This T cell receptor beta chain was profiled in a study of blood T cell repertoires in COVID-19. Germline V gene data show CDR1 as SGDLS and CDR2 as YYNGEE. The CDR3 spans 15 residues. Trimming took 3 bases from V and 4 from J; bases not matched to a gene: 6. Sequencing used immunoSEQ multiplex PCR; TCRdb keeps in-frame clones, though not all of them. The sample carries roughly 250,000 clones, approximately 86% recorded once. The chain uses TRBV9 and TRBJ2-1; TRBD2 matches 8 bases. The sequence came from a woman aged 35 to 49 with acute COVID-19. Sequenced input: PBMCs or T cells enriched from blood (not recorded which). The CDR3 nucleotides read TGTGCCAGCAGCGCCCGGACTAGCAGTTACAATGAGCAGTTCTTC. This sequence encodes CASSARTSSYNEQFF.